This T cell receptor (beta chain) was profiled in a study of T-cell reconstitution after alpha-beta-depleted transplantation in children. V dropped 8 bases and J dropped 9; count of bases not matched to a gene: 6. Germline lookup yields CDR1 LNHNV and CDR2 YYDKDF (reference sequence). This CDR3 is 14 amino acids long. TCRbeta library preparation incorporated unique molecular identifiers. TCRdb itself ran the PCR reads through MiXCR, one entry per CDR3 protein. The table shows a few hundred thousand distinct CDR3 sequences, with around 20% occurring only once. This chain joins TRBV15 and TRBJ2-1; TRBD2 matches at 14 bases. The sequencing here drew on PBMCs from the stem cell graft donor, taken from the stem cell graft. This TCR was recovered from a human donor who donated a stem cell graft to a child with acute myeloid leukemia. For the CDR3, the DNA is TGTGCCACCCTGGGGACTAGCGGGAGAGGTGAGCAGTTCTTC. This encodes CATLGTSGRGEQFF.